This is a list of T cell receptor beta chains from one sample in a study of T cell responses to AZD1222 COVID-19 vaccine. Using immunoSEQ multiplex PCR, the repertoire was profiled, and TCRdb retains in-frame clones only, with some absent. The sample holds under 150,000 clones; about 90% are singletons and the top ten take around 8.6%. Here the sequenced sample was peripheral blood, taken on day 0 of AZD1222 vaccination. Receptor source: an adult in good health. Both conserved end residues are part of each CDR3. Each record gives: V gene, clone size, CDR3 protein. Clone size is stated in some rows and not others, as once, few, many or a class when expanded.

>TRBV7-8|-
CASSSNTGNTEAFF
>TRBV28|-
CASSLTRGSNQPQHF
>TRBV6-5|-
CASSYSRTSAYEQYF
>TRBV25-1|-
CASSAGALGYGYTF
>TRBV14|few
CASSQTFARGQMNTEAFF
>TRBV19|-
CASSIDRGDEQYF
>TRBV28|-
CASSQAGPRETQYF
>TRBV6-5|once
CASSYSTELYGYTF
>TRBV6-5|-
CASGTSGSVTYEQYF
>TRBV6-5|-
CASRGLVAKNIQYF
>TRBV7-2|-
CASSLRAGQNQPQHF
>TRBV5-6|-
CASSSDRALNTIYF
>TRBV2|-
CASSEWRISGNTIYF
>TRBV6-4|-
CASSASGVTGELFF
>TRBV14|few
CASSQDTGNWAEAFF
>TRBV5-1|once
CASSLDREMNTEAFF
>TRBV5-1|once
CASSLRRENTEAFF
>TRBV28|-
CASTPVGEEKAFF
>TRBV5-4|-
CASSLTRGINEKLFF
>TRBV7-6|-
CASSVAGGQGDYGYTF
>TRBV28|-
CASSLGEGVANEKLFF
>TRBV3-1/TRBV3-2|-
CASSSSWVGSGGTQYF
>TRBV5-6|-
CASSLGLRDWAPEKLFF
>TRBV6-5|-
CASTPRGQNTGELFF
>TRBV5-1|-
CASSPPEGGPNEQFF
>TRBV6-1|few
CASSGPGQGWLGTNEKLFF
>TRBV6-5|-
CASSLENAYNEQFF
>TRBV5-1|-
CASSTTGSKEEKLFF
>TRBV7-9|-
CASSPRVWAYRNYGYTF
>TRBV5-1|-
CASSQTGSGANVLTF
>TRBV25-1|-
CASSANYGYTF
>TRBV11-2|-
CASSTGQASYNEQFF
>TRBV11-3|-
CASSPTWGQQETQYF
>TRBV9|-
CASSPRRGSTEAFF
>TRBV19|-
CASTGLGVAYNEQFF